This entry lists 19 T cell receptor beta chains sequenced from one sample in a study of T cells after yellow fever vaccination. TCRdb analysed the 5' RACE reads with MiXCR anew, one entry per CDR3 protein. The sample shows about 340,000 distinct CDR3 sequences, around 13% of them seen only once. The sample here was CD4+ T cells sorted from PBMCs, taken 15 days after the yellow fever booster vaccination. These receptor sequences come from a man between 18 and 35 years old who received the YFV17D yellow fever vaccine.

This clonotype was counted a few times. The CDR3 bases are TGTGCCAGCAGCCAATGGGACAGGGTTCACGAGCAGTACGTC. Amino acid sequence: CASSQWDRVHEQYV. This sequence joins TRBV14 and TRBJ2-7; 9 bases line up with TRBD1. Germline values: CDR1 SGHDN, CDR2 FVKESK. This CDR3 comprises 14 residues. V shed 2 bases, J shed 5 bases, and the junction held 4 bases outside the gene matches.

The genes are TRBV7-2 and TRBJ2-5; 8 nucleotides agree with TRBD1. V lost 4 bases and J lost 5; bases outside the gene matches: 6. The CDR3 loop spans 14 amino acids. The germline CDR1 and CDR2 sequences are SGHTA and FQGNSA. CDR3 sequence: CASSSQDRVETQYF. DNA of the CDR3: TGTGCCAGCAGCTCGCAGGACAGGGTCGAGACCCAGTACTTC.

This clonotype was counted between two and nine times. The chain joins TRBV9 to TRBJ2-5; tentative D call: TRBD1 (5 bases). The V gene lost 0 bases and the J gene lost 5 bases, with 14 bases spanning the gap. This CDR3 region has 15 residues. Germline CDR1 reads SGDLS; CDR2 reads YYNGEE. CDR3 DNA: TGTGCCAGCAGCGTAGGGCCAGCCAAGGGGGAGACCCAGTACTTC. It translates to CASSVGPAKGETQYF.

The table lists this clonotype with many counts. The rearrangement uses TRBV7-9 and TRBJ2-5; D might be TRBD1 (6 bases). V lost 5 bases and J 3 bases, leaving 22 bases between the germline ends. This CDR3 comprises 17 residues. CDR1 and CDR2 (germline): SEHNR, FQNEAQ (reference sequence). The CDR3 region is CASSPKKGQLREETQYF. The DNA of the CDR3 is TGTGCCAGCAGCCCTAAAAAGGGACAACTCCGCGAAGAGACCCAGTACTTC.

This chain joins TRBV5-4 and TRBJ2-1; D possibly corresponds to TRBD2 (5 bases). V lost 4 bases and J lost 1, with 9 bases in between. Germline V gene lookup returns CDR1 SGHNT and CDR2 YYREEE (reference sequence). The CDR3 contains 14 residues. CDR3 amino acids: CASSSGPSYNEQFF. Here the CDR3 DNA reads TGTGCCAGCAGCAGCGGACCGTCCTACAATGAGCAGTTCTTC.

The rearrangement uses TRBV6-1 and TRBJ2-3; tentatively, D is TRBD2 (6 bases). The CDR3 spans 13 residues. The germline V gene has CDR1 MNHNS and CDR2 SASEGT. V shed 8 bases and J shed 1 base, with 10 bases lying between them. CDR3 in DNA: TGTGCCAGCGTACCGGGGGGCACAGATACGCAGTATTTT. Translated, it gives CASVPGGTDTQYF.

V and J are TRBV29-1 and TRBJ1-5, with TRBD1 matching over 9 bases. The length of the CDR3 is 14 residues. From germline, CDR1 is SQVTM and CDR2 ANQGSEA. V gave up 4 bases and J gave up 7 bases; unmatched junction bases: 8. The CDR3 DNA follows: TGCAGCGTTGCCGTCCAGGGACAGGGCCAGCCCCAGCATTTT. It yields the protein CSVAVQGQGQPQHF.

The V and J genes are TRBV10-2 and TRBJ2-7; D ambiguous. The germline CDR1 and CDR2 sequences are WSHSY and SAAADI. The CDR3 runs to 12 residues. V shed 7 bases and J shed 2 bases, with 9 bases lying between them. The CDR3 here is CASTTATYEQYF. The CDR3, as DNA: TGCGCCAGCACTACCGCTACCTACGAGCAGTACTTC.

DNA for the CDR3: TGTGCCAGCAGTTACTCAGCGGGGCGCCAAGAGACCCAGTACTTC. Encoded protein: CASSYSAGRQETQYF. J is TRBJ2-5 and V is TRBV6-5; TRBD2 agrees at 7 bases. The ends lost 0 bases at V and 1 base at J; junction bases unmatched: 2. There are 15 residues in the CDR3. Germline V gene sequence: CDR1 MNHEY, CDR2 SVGAGI.

The chain has TRBV12-3 or TRBV12-4 and TRBJ2-7; possible D gene TRBD2, 5 bases. There are 14 residues in the CDR3. V was cut by 6 bases and J by 5 bases, with 17 bases left in between. The CDR3 sequence: CASRLRGLSHEQYF. The CDR3 DNA reads TGTGCCAGCAGACTGCGAGGGCTGTCCCACGAGCAGTACTTC.

This sequence joins TRBV11-2 and TRBJ1-2; D not resolved. This CDR3 comprises 15 residues. Germline V gene sequence: CDR1 SGHAT, CDR2 FQNNGV. V lost 4 bases to trimming and J lost 4 bases, with 16 bases between them. The CDR3 DNA reads TGTGCCAGCAGCTCGGCAGGTACACATCTCTATGGCTACACCTTC. Translating gives CASSSAGTHLYGYTF.

The table lists this clonotype with many counts. The chain carries TRBV12-3 or TRBV12-4 and TRBJ2-5; 8 nucleotides align to TRBD2. V lost 6 bases to trimming and J lost 1 base; unmatched junction nucleotides: 4. This CDR3 has 14 residues. This CDR3 reads CASSLTSGQETQYF. CDR3 DNA sequence: TGTGCCAGCAGCTTAACTAGCGGCCAAGAGACCCAGTACTTC.

The J gene is TRBJ1-3, the V gene TRBV4-3; D perhaps matches TRBD1 (5 bases). Deletions cut 0 bases from V and 2 bases from J, with 11 bases between. CDR1 and CDR2 (germline): LGHNA, YSLEER. The CDR3 is 16 residues long. The CDR3, as DNA: TGCGCCAGCAGCCAAGATCGAGGCAGGGCTGGAAACACCATATATTTT. Translated: CASSQDRGRAGNTIYF.

This clonotype was detected only a few times. This sequence joins TRBV4-3 and TRBJ2-7; D is unresolved. Germline loops: CDR1 LGHNA, CDR2 YSLEER. The V gene lost 4 bases and the J gene lost 2 bases, with 15 bases spanning the gap. This CDR3 is built from 15 residues. CDR3 DNA sequence: TGCGCCAGCAGCCCCCAGGTTGGGCCAACCTACGAGCAGTACTTC. It codes for CASSPQVGPTYEQYF.

The sample holds a few counts of this clonotype. The V gene is TRBV7-9, the J gene TRBJ2-1; weak D call: TRBD2 (5 bases). The V gene's germline CDR1 is SEHNR and CDR2 FQNEAQ (reference sequence). The CDR3 runs to 14 residues. V was pared by 1 base and J by 4 bases, with 8 bases between. The CDR3 nucleotides read TGTGCCAGCAGCTTAGTTGAGCGGTACAATGAGCAGTTCTTC. Amino acids: CASSLVERYNEQFF. Full variable domain (rest looked up from reference TRBV7-9 and TRBJ2-1): DTGVSQNPRHKITKRGQNVTFRCDPISEHNRLYWYRQTLGQGPEFLTYFQNEAQLEKSRLLSDRFSAERPKGSFSTLEIQRTEQGDSAMYLCASSLVERYNEQFFGPGTRLTVL.

This clonotype was observed a few times. The chain links TRBV12-5 to TRBJ1-3, with TRBD1 matching over 8 bases. Germline lookup yields CDR1 LGHNT and CDR2 FRNRAP. V shed 5 bases, J shed 8 bases, and the junction held 8 bases outside the gene matches. The CDR3 sequence is 14 residues long. CDR3 in amino acids: CASGSRTGRDTIYF. The CDR3 nucleotides are TGTGCTAGTGGTAGTAGGACAGGGAGGGACACCATATATTTT.

V is TRBV27 and J is TRBJ2-3, with 12 bases lining up with TRBD1. The germline V gene encodes CDR1 MNHEY and CDR2 SMNVEV (reference sequence). The trim removed 3 bases at V and 4 bases at J, leaving 5 bases unmatched. This CDR3 has 16 residues. The CDR3 is CASSFPGTGGADTQYF. The CDR3 DNA follows: TGTGCCAGCAGTTTCCCCGGGACAGGGGGCGCAGATACGCAGTATTTT.

The V call is TRBV7-8, the J call TRBJ2-5; no definite D call. Trimming took off 3 bases at V and 7 bases at J, with 9 bases between the two ends. Germline CDR1 reads SGHVS; CDR2 reads FQNEAQ. The length of the CDR3 is 12 residues. As DNA, the CDR3 is TGTGCCAGCAGCTTCAAAGCCGGGACCCAGTACTTC. It encodes CASSFKAGTQYF.

This chain links TRBV12-3 or TRBV12-4 with TRBJ1-5; 7 bases are a match to TRBD1. J was trimmed by 2 bases and V by 1 base; bases with no gene match: 2. CDR3 length: 15 residues. CDR3 coding DNA: TGTGCCAGCAGTTTAGGACAGGGAGGCAATCAGCCCCAGCATTTT. This encodes CASSLGQGGNQPQHF.